This TCR beta chain was found in a study of T-cell reconstitution after alpha-beta-depleted transplantation in children (dated by TCRdb to about 2016). Background for the entire study: T-cell immune reconstitution after TCRalphabeta/CD19-depleted allogeneic hematopoietic cell transplantation in children was quantitatively tracked in the study by means of TCR repertoire profiling.

The CDR3 numbers 16 residues from cysteine through phenylalanine. Kept here is only the CDR3 DNA, which spans 48 bases and is read in frame from base 1. CDR1 LNHNV and CDR2 YYDKDF were looked up in the germline V gene (reference sequence). Trimming takes 0 bases off V and 1 base off J; junction bases not matched to a gene: 3. Concerning this clonotype itself: Its recognized antigen is unknown. Per-base qualities were not stored, and no clone one base away is much larger.

The library was produced with PCR. Sequenced using an Illumina HiSeq 2500. To normalize quantification of the TCRbeta repertoire, the TCR libraries were built with molecular barcoding that relied on unique molecular identifiers. The public reads were quality trimmed at Q25 with fastp and then assembled into clones with MiXCR by TCRdb, keeping productive beta chains. Identical CDR3 protein sequences are pooled into one entry, listed with their most common genes and DNA. In all, the sample holds 400,000 to 500,000 distinct CDR3 sequences, and under 13% of those were seen once. The biggest ten clones account for approximately 5% of the sample.

This clonotype originated in a human donor who donated a stem cell graft to a child with acute myeloid leukemia. The sample was PBMCs from the stem cell graft donor, taken from the stem cell graft. The chain joins TRBV15 to TRBJ2-1; 7 middle bases align to TRBD2. The nucleotide sequence is given as TGTGCCACCAGCAGAGATCTCGGGGGGTCCTACAATGAGCAGTTCTTC. This codes for CATSRDLGGSYNEQFF.